These 32 T cell receptor beta chains were all obtained from the same sample, sequenced in a study of T cell responses to AZD1222 COVID-19 vaccine. Repertoires were generated with immunoSEQ multiplex PCR, while TCRdb's copy carries only in-frame clones and drops some. The data show 45,000 to 70,000 clones, around 92% seen once. The sample in question was peripheral blood, obtained 28 days after the second AZD1222 dose. Every receptor here comes from an adult who received the AZD1222 COVID-19 vaccine.

J is TRBJ1-5 and V is TRBV29-1; 9 bases fit TRBD1. The germline V gene has CDR1 SQVTM and CDR2 ANQGSEA. The CDR3 spans 13 residues. Losses at the gene ends were 7 bases for V and 3 bases for J; bases not matched to a gene: 4. In DNA form, the CDR3 reads TGCAGCGCCGGACAGGGGACCAATCAGCCCCAGCATTTT. Encoded protein: CSAGQGTNQPQHF.

This clone was picked up a small number of times. This chain connects TRBV5-6 to TRBJ2-7; D possibly corresponds to TRBD2 (5 bases). The CDR3 consists of 13 residues. V was pared by 4 bases and J by 2 bases, with 10 bases between. Germline assignment: CDR1 SGHDT and CDR2 YYEEEE. The chain's CDR3 is CASSPGSAYEQYF. The CDR3 region has the DNA TGTGCCAGCAGCCCGGGGTCAGCCTACGAGCAGTACTTC.

This chain links TRBV4-2 with TRBJ1-1; D is unresolved. V was clipped by 1 base and J by 8 bases, with 11 bases between them. This CDR3 spans 13 amino acids. Germline-derived CDR1 and CDR2 are LGHNA and YNFKEQ. The CDR3 is CASSQGERREAFF. The CDR3 region has the DNA TGTGCCAGCAGCCAAGGAGAGCGGCGGGAAGCTTTCTTT.

The genes are TRBV6-1 and TRBJ1-4; tentative D call: TRBD1 (5 bases). The CDR3 is made up of 16 amino acids. Trimming stripped 3 bases from V and 7 bases from J, with 18 bases between. Germline loops: CDR1 MNHNS, CDR2 SASEGT. CDR3 coding DNA: TGTGCCAGCAGTGACCTTTACGGGACCGACTTTGAAAAACTGTTTTTT. Translating it yields CASSDLYGTDFEKLFF.

The genes are TRBV29-1 and TRBJ2-1, with TRBD1 as a possible D gene (7 bases). V was clipped by 5 bases and J by 5 bases, with 16 bases between them. CDR3 length: 14 amino acids. Germline V lookup: CDR1 SQVTM, CDR2 ANQGSEA. CDR3 nucleotide sequence: TGCAGCGTTTCCAGGGGGAGCGGGCACAATGAGCAGTTCTTC. It translates to CSVSRGSGHNEQFF.

The rearrangement uses TRBV5-1 and TRBJ2-2; D unresolved. Germline V gene sequence: CDR1 SGHRS, CDR2 YFSETQ. V lost 2 bases and J 2 bases, leaving 7 bases between the germline ends. CDR3 size: 14 residues. CDR3 region: CASSFGINTGELFF. DNA of the CDR3: TGCGCCAGCAGCTTTGGGATCAACACCGGGGAGCTGTTTTTT.

This chain links TRBV10-1 with TRBJ2-1, with D perhaps given as TRBD1 or TRBD2 (6 bases each). The CDR3 has 13 amino acids. V lost 0 bases, J lost 13 bases, and 13 bases lay in between. Per germline, CDR1 WNHNN and CDR2 SYGVQD (reference sequence). The CDR3 region has the DNA TGCGCCAGCAGTGAGTCGGGGGGCTACCGACAGTTCTTC. Translated: CASSESGGYRQFF.

The chain couples TRBV7-2 to TRBJ2-7; the match to TRBD2 covers 13 bases. The CDR3 is 14 amino acids. V gave up 1 base and J gave up 8 bases; unmatched junction bases: 2. CDR1 is SGHTA and CDR2 is FQGNSA in the germline V gene. The CDR3 spells CASSLGLAGGQQYF. The CDR3 nucleotides are TGTGCCAGCAGCTTAGGACTAGCGGGAGGCCAGCAGTACTTC.

V gene TRBV7-9 combines with J gene TRBJ1-2; TRBD1 matches 7 bases. Germline V gene sequence: CDR1 SEHNR, CDR2 FQNEAQ (reference sequence). V dropped 6 bases and J dropped 1; count of bases not matched to a gene: 11. CDR3 length: 16 amino acids. The CDR3 loop reads CASSHTGDPINYGYTF. The CDR3 nucleotides are TGTGCCAGCAGTCACACAGGGGACCCCATTAACTATGGCTACACCTTC. The full variable domain, rest sourced from reference TRBV7-9 and TRBJ1-2, is DTGVSQNPRHKITKRGQNVTFRCDPISEHNRLYWYRQTLGQGPEFLTYFQNEAQLEKSRLLSDRFSAERPKGSFSTLEIQRTEQGDSAMYLCASSHTGDPINYGYTFGSGTRLTVV.

The chain combines TRBV11-3 with TRBJ1-1; D is undetermined. The CDR3 runs to 12 residues. Trimming pared 5 bases from V and 5 bases from J, leaving 9 bases between. Germline loops: CDR1 SGHNT, CDR2 YENEEA. The DNA for the CDR3 is TGTGCCAGCAGCCCCATGGGGACTGAAGCTTTCTTT. Residues: CASSPMGTEAFF.

Only one count was recorded for this clone. The J gene is TRBJ2-4, the V gene TRBV19; 7 bases are shared with TRBD2. There are 18 residues in the CDR3. In germline, CDR1 is LNHDA, CDR2 SQIVND (reference sequence). Trimming took 7 bases from V and 0 from J; bases not matched to a gene: 15. The CDR3 loop reads CASTTTGDYLIAKNIQYF. CDR3 DNA: TGTGCCAGTACCACAACGGGGGACTACCTGATAGCCAAAAACATTCAGTACTTC.

This sequence joins TRBV4-2 and TRBJ2-1; 9 bases match TRBD2. Trimming took 7 bases from V and 5 from J; bases not matched to a gene: 9. Per the germline V gene, CDR1 is LGHNA and CDR2 is YNFKEQ. This CDR3 contains 15 residues. In DNA, the CDR3 is TGTGCCAGCACCCCGACTAGCGGAGATAACAATGAGCAGTTCTTC. Translation gives CASTPTSGDNNEQFF.

The chain has TRBV14 and TRBJ1-2; no clear D gene. CDR1 is SGHDN, CDR2 FVKESK, per germline. Trimming took 5 bases from V and 8 from J, leaving 9 bases between them. The CDR3 extends over 11 amino acids. The CDR3 spells CASSGPGGYTF. The CDR3, as DNA: TGTGCCAGCAGCGGACCCGGGGGCTACACCTTC.

CDR3 nucleotides: TGTGTCATACAGGGGAGGACCGGGGAGCTGTTTTTT. As protein: CVIQGRTGELFF. The rearrangement joins TRBV24-1 to TRBJ2-2; possible D gene TRBD1, 7 bases. The CDR3 totals 12 residues. Germline CDR1 KGHDR, CDR2 SFDVKD.

The chain combines TRBV4-2 with TRBJ2-7, with D hard to call. The CDR3 is made up of 14 amino acids. CDR1 and CDR2 (germline): LGHNA, YNFKEQ. Trimming took off 0 bases at V and 2 bases at J, with 8 bases between the two ends. This CDR3 reads CASSQEYEAYEQYF. CDR3 nucleotides: TGTGCCAGCAGCCAAGAATACGAGGCCTACGAGCAGTACTTC.

The V call is TRBV29-1, the J call TRBJ2-3; TRBD2 matches at 9 bases. The CDR3 contains 15 residues. Losses at the gene ends were 2 bases for V and 2 bases for J; bases not matched to a gene: 5. The germline CDR1 and CDR2 sequences are SQVTM and ANQGSEA. CDR3 loop: CSVEFPSGNTDTQYF. In DNA form, the CDR3 reads TGCAGCGTTGAATTTCCTAGCGGGAACACAGATACGCAGTATTTT.

The CDR3 DNA is TGTGCCTGCCCTGGGATGGGAATTGGAAACACCATATATTTT. This codes for CACPGMGIGNTIYF. The chain is built from TRBV30 and TRBJ1-3; D gene ambiguous. V lost 6 bases and J lost 3, with 15 bases in between. The germline V gene has CDR1 GTSNPN and CDR2 SVGIG (reference sequence). The CDR3 loop spans 14 amino acids. The variable domain in full, completed from reference TRBV30 and TRBJ1-3, reads SQTIHQWPATLVQPVGSPLSLECTVEGTSNPNLYWYRQAAGRGLQLLFYSVGIGQISSEVPQNLSASRPQDRQFILSSKKLLLSDSGFYLCACPGMGIGNTIYFGEGSWLTVV.

The rearrangement uses TRBV4-3 and TRBJ1-3; TRBD1 might be the D (6 bases). Trimming took off 3 bases at V and 0 bases at J, with 15 bases between the two ends. CDR3 size: 17 residues. Per the germline V gene, CDR1 is LGHNA and CDR2 is YSLEER. The DNA for the CDR3 is TGCGCCAGCAGCCAGACTTCTAAGGGGGACTCTGGAAACACCATATATTTT. It translates to CASSQTSKGDSGNTIYF.

The chain joins TRBV5-1 to TRBJ2-2, with TRBD1 identical over 10 bases. The CDR3 extends over 16 amino acids. The V gene end was trimmed by 3 bases and the J gene end by 2 bases; junction bases not matched to a gene: 4. Germline V lookup: CDR1 SGHRS, CDR2 YFSETQ. This CDR3 is CASSWTGGGNTGELFF. DNA of the CDR3: TGCGCCAGCAGCTGGACAGGGGGAGGTAACACCGGGGAGCTGTTTTTT.

The V gene is TRBV5-4, the J gene TRBJ2-1, with 7 bases fitting TRBD2. V was pared by 1 base and J by 2 bases, with 3 bases of the junction left unmatched. There are 15 residues in the CDR3. Germline V gene data show CDR1 as SGHNT and CDR2 as YYREEE (reference sequence). CDR3 residues: CASSLPLAAYNEQFF. The CDR3 DNA follows: TGTGCCAGCAGCTTGCCCCTAGCGGCCTACAATGAGCAGTTCTTC.

This rearrangement joins TRBV11-3 to TRBJ2-2, with 13 bases matching TRBD2. The trim removed 4 bases at V and 4 bases at J, leaving 3 bases unmatched. The V gene's germline CDR1 is SGHNT and CDR2 YENEEA. The CDR3 totals 16 residues. CDR3 residues: CASSSRLAGGTGELFF. In DNA form, the CDR3 reads TGTGCCAGCAGCTCCAGACTAGCGGGGGGCACCGGGGAGCTGTTTTTT.

V is TRBV18 and J is TRBJ2-7; TRBD2 is a possible D gene (6 bases). The CDR3 contains 13 residues. Per germline, CDR1 KGHSH and CDR2 LQKENI. V lost 3 bases and J lost 3, with 9 bases in between. The CDR3 region has the DNA TGTGCCAGCTCACCGGGGACTGGCTACGAGCAGTACTTC. This encodes CASSPGTGYEQYF.

V and J are TRBV3-1 (or the pseudogene TRBV3-2) and TRBJ2-2; TRBD1 might be the D (6 bases). In germline, CDR1 is LGHDT, CDR2 YNNKEL (reference sequence). CDR3 size: 15 residues. The V and J ends lost 3 bases and 7 bases respectively, with 15 bases between them. The CDR3 loop is CASSQQRQALGELFF. The CDR3 DNA reads TGTGCCAGCAGCCAGCAAAGACAGGCACTCGGGGAGCTGTTTTTT.

This chain joins TRBV7-9 and TRBJ1-2; 9 bases line up with TRBD1. This CDR3 comprises 17 residues. CDR1 and CDR2 from the germline V gene are SEHNR and FQNEAQ (reference sequence). Trimming cost V 1 base and J 5 bases; bases outside gene matches: 11. CDR3 nucleotides: TGTGCCAGCAGCTTAGATAGCCCCGGGACAGGGCTTTATGGCTACACCTTC. It translates to CASSLDSPGTGLYGYTF.

This chain uses TRBV24-1 with TRBJ2-1; the match to TRBD1 covers 9 bases. The CDR3 runs 19 residues. After removal of 4 bases from V and 7 bases from J, the junction contained 19 bases not matched to a gene. In germline, CDR1 is KGHDR, CDR2 SFDVKD. The CDR3 nucleotides read TGTGCCACCAGTGACCCGGGACAGGGCCCGCGCGGGGGTTGGAATGAGCAGTTCTTC. It is translated as CATSDPGQGPRGGWNEQFF.

This clone was seen once. The chain uses TRBV11-2 and TRBJ2-1; 9 bases align to TRBD2. Trimming removed 4 bases from V and 1 base from J; junction bases left unmatched: 11. Germline V gene data show CDR1 as SGHAT and CDR2 as FQNNGV. This CDR3 region has 18 residues. CDR3 sequence (DNA): TGTGCCAGCAGCTCGATTCTTAGCGGGAGACGGTCCTACAATGAGCAGTTCTTC. Protein sequence: CASSSILSGRRSYNEQFF. Using reference TRBV11-2 and TRBJ2-1 for the parts outside the CDR3, the full variable domain is EAGVAQSPRYKIIEKRQSVAFWCNPISGHATLYWYQQILGQGPKLLIQFQNNGVVDDSQLPKDRFSAERLKGVDSTLKIQPAKLEDSAVYLCASSSILSGRRSYNEQFFGPGTRLTVL.

The J gene is TRBJ2-7, the V gene TRBV5-5; 9 bases fit TRBD1. Germline V lookup: CDR1 SGHKS, CDR2 YYEKEE (reference sequence). The CDR3 spans 16 residues. J gave up 1 base and V 6 bases, and 11 bases lay outside the gene matches. The CDR3: CASKLQGAAGSYEQYF. CDR3 nucleotide sequence: TGTGCCAGCAAATTACAGGGGGCTGCTGGGTCCTACGAGCAGTACTTC.

The rearrangement joins TRBV11-3 to TRBJ1-1; D gene ambiguous. V lost 6 bases and J lost 4, with 15 bases in between. The CDR3 totals 14 residues. Per the germline V gene, CDR1 is SGHNT and CDR2 is YENEEA. CDR3 residues: CASRSGPGSTEAFF. The CDR3 nucleotides read TGTGCCAGCAGATCGGGTCCCGGCAGCACTGAAGCTTTCTTT.

The V and J genes are TRBV19 and TRBJ2-3, with a weak D call TRBD2 (6 bases). The CDR3 length is 13 residues. Per the germline V gene, CDR1 is LNHDA and CDR2 is SQIVND (reference sequence). The ends were cut back, 10 bases at V and 5 bases at J, with 16 bases in the middle. CDR3 sequence reads: CATQDYQGDTQYF. CDR3 in DNA: TGTGCCACCCAGGACTACCAGGGAGATACGCAGTATTTT.

This clone was counted a single time. V usage is TRBV4-1 and J usage is TRBJ2-2; D could derive from TRBD1 or TRBD2 (6 bases each). This CDR3 has 16 residues. With 4 bases removed from V and 1 base from J, the gap between germline ends came to 13 bases. CDR1 MGHRA and CDR2 YSYEKL come from the germline V gene. The CDR3 is CASSLWGALNTGELFF. The CDR3, as DNA: TGCGCCAGCAGCCTATGGGGGGCTTTGAACACCGGGGAGCTGTTTTTT.

V usage is TRBV6-4 and J usage is TRBJ1-2; D unclear. The germline gives CDR1 MRHNA, CDR2 SNTAGT. This CDR3 contains 14 residues. V dropped 0 bases and J dropped 8 bases, with 13 bases sitting between them. Here the CDR3 reads CASSDSSGFMGYTF. CDR3 nucleotide sequence: TGTGCCAGCAGTGACTCTTCAGGTTTTATGGGCTACACCTTC.

The V and J genes are TRBV3-1 (or the pseudogene TRBV3-2) and TRBJ2-3; D might be TRBD2 (5 bases). The CDR3 has 14 residues. V gave up 3 bases and J gave up 4 bases, with 11 bases separating them. The germline V gene has CDR1 LGHDT and CDR2 YNNKEL (reference sequence). CDR3 coding DNA: TGTGCCAGCAGCCATAGCGCTTCGGCAGATACGCAGTATTTT. Its protein product is CASSHSASADTQYF.